This TCR beta chain emerged from a study of blood T cell repertoires in COVID-19. In the original processing: Amplified reference gene primers provided the basis for estimating nucleated cell counts. Profiling relied on immunoSEQ multiplex PCR, and the TCRdb table lists in-frame clones only, not all of them. The DNA was the basis for D and trimming; V, J and clone size are from that table. The sample consists of about 150,000 clones, about 80% of them appearing once. The CDR3 is made up of 11 amino acids. Germline values: CDR1 DFQATT, CDR2 SNEGSKA (reference sequence). After removal of 6 bases from V and 6 bases from J, the junction contained 3 bases not matched to a gene.

Specimen: peripheral blood. The V call is TRBV20-1, the J call TRBJ2-5; 8 nucleotides match TRBD2. The receptor was isolated from a man between 60 and 70 years old with acute or convalescent COVID-19. The CDR3 protein is CSAGGGQTQYF. For the CDR3, the DNA is TGCAGTGCCGGGGGGGGACAGACCCAGTACTTC.